This TCR beta chain was sequenced in a study of beta chain features in type 1 diabetes. Turning to the study itself: Taken together, all samples contributed 90 million to 140 million examined sorted cells.

As to this clone: Its antigen is not identified.

Overall study findings and caveats: There was a moderate but significant shortening of TCRB CDR3s in all four CD4+ subsets of Type 1 diabetes patients. Shorter templates may be favored by PCR, equally so in patients and controls. Cells with high TCR expression could be over-represented when cDNA is sequenced.

Trimming took 2 bases from V and 2 from J, leaving 9 bases between them. Germline loops: CDR1 SGDLS, CDR2 YYNGEE. The CDR3 length is 14 residues. As every portion of the isolated RNA was reverse transcribed, the sequencing read expressed TCRB transcripts. Using immunoSEQ multiplex PCR, the repertoire was profiled, and TCRdb retains in-frame clones only, with some absent. Of approximately 240,000 clones listed, 16% are singletons. The TCR originated in a man aged 25 to 45 with type 1 diabetes. The chain joins TRBV9 to TRBJ2-3; maybe TRBD2 (5 bases). Sequenced sample: naive CD4+ T cells from blood. CDR3 bases: TGTGCCAGCAGCGTGAGCGGATCCACAGATACGCAGTATTTT. As protein: CASSVSGSTDTQYF.